What follows are 9 T cell receptor beta chains derived from one specimen sequenced in a study of cytomegalovirus exposure and HLA in healthy donors. PCR amplification relied on 60 Vbeta primers (plus 13 Jbeta primers). The table came from immunoSEQ multiplex PCR; TCRdb's copy has only in-frame clones and leaves some out. The sample has 50,000 to 65,000 clones, roughly 75% seen once. Material for sequencing was PBMCs. The receptors derive from a woman in her thirties in good health and CMV-seronegative.

V is TRBV28 and J is TRBJ1-5, with 9 bases identical to TRBD1. Germline lookup yields CDR1 MDHEN and CDR2 SYDVKM. CDR3 length: 16 amino acids. V was clipped by 2 bases and J by 4 bases; unmatched bases: 6. This chain's CDR3 is CASSLGTGLPNQPQHF. For the CDR3, the DNA is TGTGCCAGCAGTTTAGGGACAGGGTTACCGAATCAGCCCCAGCATTTT.

CDR3 sequence reads: CASSLYGTRHNEQFF. CDR3 coding DNA: TGTGCCAGCAGTTTATATGGGACTAGGCACAATGAGCAGTTCTTC. The J gene is TRBJ2-1, the V gene TRBV28; 8 nucleotides match TRBD2. The CDR3 covers 15 residues. Germline V lookup: CDR1 MDHEN, CDR2 SYDVKM. Trimming took 1 base from V and 5 from J; bases not matched to a gene: 4.

This clone was found a few times. The chain carries TRBV5-6 and TRBJ1-4; 10 positions agree with TRBD1. The J segment lost 7 bases and the V segment lost 4 bases, leaving 4 bases of the junction unmatched. Germline V gives CDR1 SGHDT, CDR2 YYEEEE. The CDR3 length is 14 residues. Here the CDR3 DNA reads TGTGCCAGCAGCGGCGGGACAGGGGTTGAAAAACTGTTTTTT. Protein sequence: CASSGGTGVEKLFF.

The chain has TRBV6-5 and TRBJ1-2, with D possibly being TRBD1 (6 bases). Trimming removed 0 bases at V and 8 bases at J, with 13 bases between. The CDR3 loop spans 14 amino acids. The V gene's germline CDR1 is MNHEY and CDR2 SVGAGI. CDR3 nucleotide sequence: TGTGCCAGCAGTTACTCGGGGGGGCAAGAGGGCTACACCTTC. Its protein product is CASSYSGGQEGYTF.

V gene TRBV7-9 combines with J gene TRBJ1-1; D possibly corresponds to TRBD1 (6 bases). Trimming took 3 bases from V and 6 from J, leaving 8 bases between them. In germline, CDR1 is SEHNR, CDR2 FQNEAQ (reference sequence). The CDR3 runs 12 residues. Here the CDR3 reads CASSFRQAEAFF. The DNA of the CDR3 is TGTGCCAGCAGCTTCAGACAGGCTGAAGCTTTCTTT.

This chain uses TRBV6-1 with TRBJ2-3; 7 bases line up with TRBD1. Per germline, CDR1 MNHNS and CDR2 SASEGT. With 8 bases clipped from V and 2 bases from J, the junction kept 7 bases outside the gene matches. The CDR3 extends over 14 amino acids. In DNA form, the CDR3 reads TGTGCCAGCCAGAGACAGGGTAACACAGATACGCAGTATTTT. Its protein is CASQRQGNTDTQYF.

This clone appeared a few times. The rearrangement uses TRBV5-1 and TRBJ1-5; 8 bases fit TRBD1. V was pared by 2 bases and J by 6 bases, with 7 bases of the junction left unmatched. Germline V gives CDR1 SGHRS, CDR2 YFSETQ. There are 15 residues in the CDR3. CDR3 bases: TGCGCCAGCAGCTTATCAGGGGGCGTGGGTCAGCCCCAGCATTTT. Translated, it gives CASSLSGGVGQPQHF.

The J gene is TRBJ2-4, the V gene TRBV7-2; D possibly corresponds to TRBD1 (6 bases). Looked up from germline, CDR1 is SGHTA and CDR2 is FQGNSA. CDR3 length: 11 residues. Trimming removed 3 bases from V and 10 bases from J, with 7 bases in between. The CDR3 nucleotides read TGTGCCAGCAGCTTGGGACAAATTCAGTACTTC. As protein: CASSLGQIQYF.

The chain has TRBV9 and TRBJ2-1; D is uncertain. This CDR3 is built from 12 residues. Trimming took 0 bases from V and 11 from J, leaving 9 bases between them. CDR1 and CDR2 (germline): SGDLS, YYNGEE. The CDR3 loop reads CASSVEVDKQFF. The CDR3 nucleotides read TGTGCCAGCAGCGTAGAGGTCGACAAGCAGTTCTTC.